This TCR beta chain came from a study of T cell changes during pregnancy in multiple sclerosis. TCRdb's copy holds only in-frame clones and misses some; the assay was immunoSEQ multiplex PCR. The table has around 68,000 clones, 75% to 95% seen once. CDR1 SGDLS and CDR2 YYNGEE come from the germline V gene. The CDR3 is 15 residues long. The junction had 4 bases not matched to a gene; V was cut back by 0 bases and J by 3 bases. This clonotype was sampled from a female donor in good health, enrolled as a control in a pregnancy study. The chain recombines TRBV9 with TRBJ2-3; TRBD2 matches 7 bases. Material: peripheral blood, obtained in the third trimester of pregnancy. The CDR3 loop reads CASSVGGGRTDTQYF. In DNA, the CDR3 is TGTGCCAGCAGCGTAGGAGGCGGGAGAACAGATACGCAGTATTTT. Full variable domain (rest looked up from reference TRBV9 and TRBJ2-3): DSGVTQTPKHLITATGQRVTLRCSPRSGDLSVYWYQQSLDQGLQFLIQYYNGEERAKGNILERFSAQQFPDLHSELNLSSLELGDSALYFCASSVGGGRTDTQYFGPGTRLTVL.